This is a list of T cell receptor beta chains from one sample in a study of T cells in Graves' hyperthyroidism and ophthalmopathy. Each CDR3 protein is one row after TCRdb ran MiXCR on the multiplex PCR reads. The sample has approximately 600,000 distinct CDR3 sequences, roughly 20% seen once. The sequenced material came from blood. These receptor sequences come from a man in his thirties or forties with Graves' ophthalmopathy. Each CDR3 is given with its conserved first and last residue. D genes are given only for firm matches. Clone sizes are given selectively: once, few, many, or a class where the clone is expanded.

D gene | clone size | J gene | V gene | CDR3 protein | CDR3 DNA
NA | many | TRBJ2-3 | TRBV20-1 | CSAREPPTDTQYF | TGCAGTGCTAGAGAGCCTCCAACAGATACGCAGTATTTT
TRBD2 | many | TRBJ2-5 | TRBV2 | CASRGGLAGFQETQYF | TGTGCCAGCAGAGGGGGGCTAGCGGGTTTTCAAGAGACCCAGTACTTC
TRBD1 | few | TRBJ1-1 | TRBV5-4 | CASSLDRGRGTEAFF | TGTGCCAGCAGCTTGGACAGGGGACGGGGCACTGAAGCTTTCTTT
NA | few | TRBJ1-1 | TRBV29-1 | CSVEDQAGGGTEAFF | TGCAGCGTTGAAGATCAGGCAGGAGGGGGCACTGAAGCTTTCTTT
NA | NA | TRBJ2-7 | TRBV28 | CASSPAWGKGHEQYF | TGTGCCAGCAGTCCCGCGTGGGGAAAAGGCCACGAGCAGTACTTC
NA | few | TRBJ1-3 | TRBV30 | CAWRREAGNTIYF | TGTGCCTGGAGAAGGGAGGCTGGAAACACCATATATTTT
NA | few | TRBJ2-5 | TRBV10-3 | CAISEASGRETQYF | TGTGCCATCAGTGAAGCCAGTGGCAGAGAGACCCAGTACTTC
NA | few | TRBJ2-3 | TRBV24-1 | CATRGATSTDTQYF | TGTGCCACAAGAGGAGCGACTAGCACAGATACGCAGTATTTT
NA | many | TRBJ2-3 | TRBV7-9 | CASSPPGQLTQYF | TGTGCCAGCAGCCCCCCCGGACAGCTTACGCAGTATTTT
TRBD1 | many | TRBJ1-1 | TRBV5-1 | CASSRGQGNTEAFF | TGCGCCAGCAGCCGGGGACAGGGGAACACTGAAGCTTTCTTT
NA | many | TRBJ2-3 | TRBV11-2 | CASSLAPLDTQYF | TGTGCCAGCAGCTTAGCTCCCTTAGATACGCAGTATTTT
TRBD1 | NA | TRBJ2-1 | TRBV2 | CASSWAGGYNEQFF | TGTGCCAGCAGCTGGGCAGGGGGATACAATGAGCAGTTCTTC
NA | NA | TRBJ2-7 | TRBV28 | CASSQHFYEQYF | TGTGCCAGCAGCCAACACTTCTACGAGCAGTACTTC
NA | NA | TRBJ1-3 | TRBV12-3/TRBV12-4 | CANTLIGAGRNTIYF | TGTGCCAACACACTAATAGGCGCCGGAAGAAACACCATATATTTT
NA | few | TRBJ2-1 | TRBV5-1 | CASSSFMGYEQFF | TGCGCCAGCAGCTCGTTCATGGGGTATGAGCAGTTCTTC
NA | few | TRBJ2-7 | TRBV24-1 | CATSRSWDSAYEQYF | TGTGCCACCAGCAGATCCTGGGACTCCGCCTACGAGCAGTACTTC
TRBD2 | few | TRBJ2-1 | TRBV5-6 | CASSGGTRGSYNEQFF | TGTGCCAGCAGCGGGGGGACTAGGGGTTCCTACAATGAGCAGTTCTTC
NA | NA | TRBJ1-5 | TRBV28 | CASCRSPTSNQPQHF | TGTGCCAGCTGTCGGTCTCCGACTAGTAATCAGCCCCAGCATTTT
TRBD2 | NA | TRBJ2-1 | TRBV20-1 | CSARDPRRASGIDNEQFF | TGCAGTGCTAGAGATCCGCGGCGAGCTAGCGGGATTGACAATGAGCAGTTCTTC
TRBD1 | many | TRBJ1-5 | TRBV30 | CAWARMDRAQPQHF | TGTGCCTGGGCCCGGATGGACAGGGCCCAGCCCCAGCATTTT
TRBD2 | NA | TRBJ2-1 | TRBV5-1 | CASNGLAGGPNEQFF | TGCGCCAGCAATGGGCTAGCGGGAGGTCCCAATGAGCAGTTCTTC
TRBD2 | few | TRBJ2-1 | TRBV28 | CATVAGGGSSYNEQFF | TGTGCCACGGTAGCGGGAGGGGGAAGCTCCTACAATGAGCAGTTCTTC
TRBD2 | few | TRBJ2-1 | TRBV18 | CASSRTRAGFNEQFF | TGTGCCAGCTCACGTACAAGAGCGGGGTTCAATGAGCAGTTCTTC
TRBD2 | NA | TRBJ2-2 | TRBV3-1 | CASSPLAGGGDGELFF | TGTGCCAGCAGCCCCCTCGCGGGAGGAGGGGACGGGGAGCTGTTTTTT
NA | many | TRBJ1-1 | TRBV30 | CAWSVAGGTEAFF | TGTGCCTGGAGTGTGGCTGGTGGCACTGAAGCTTTCTTT
TRBD2 | NA | TRBJ2-1 | TRBV9 | CASSGAGAPYNEQFF | TGTGCCAGCAGTGGGGCGGGAGCACCCTACAATGAGCAGTTCTTC
NA | NA | TRBJ1-6 | TRBV29-1 | CSVEHPAGSPLHF | TGCAGCGTTGAACACCCGGCAGGATCACCCCTCCACTTT
TRBD1 | NA | TRBJ2-7 | TRBV10-3 | CAISESIGQGRDEQYF | TGTGCCATCAGTGAGTCGATTGGACAGGGTCGGGACGAGCAGTACTTC
NA | many | TRBJ1-1 | TRBV11-2 | CASSLGIGISEAFF | TGTGCCAGCAGCTTAGGTATCGGAATATCGGAAGCTTTCTTT
NA | NA | TRBJ2-2 | TRBV18 | CASSPPTGVSLRELFF | TGTGCCAGCTCACCACCTACGGGAGTTTCCTTGCGGGAGCTGTTTTTT
NA | NA | TRBJ2-7 | TRBV5-1 | CASSDSGLSSPGQYF | TGCGCCAGCAGCGACTCGGGATTGTCCTCACCCGGGCAGTACTTC
NA | many | TRBJ2-1 | TRBV2 | CASTGESSYNEQFF | TGTGCCAGCACCGGGGAGTCAAGCTACAATGAGCAGTTCTTC
TRBD2 | few | TRBJ2-1 | TRBV6-9 | CASSYALAGGRVSNEQFF | TGTGCCAGCAGTTACGCCCTAGCGGGAGGACGGGTTTCTAATGAGCAGTTCTTC
TRBD2 | NA | TRBJ2-6 | TRBV30 | CAWSVGGSGANVLTF | TGTGCCTGGAGTGTGGGAGGGTCTGGGGCCAACGTCCTGACTTTC
TRBD2 | NA | TRBJ2-3 | TRBV12-5 | CASGSSTSGPYADTQYF | TGTGCTAGTGGTTCGAGCACTAGCGGGCCCTACGCAGATACGCAGTATTTT
TRBD2 | few | TRBJ2-5 | TRBV11-2 | CASSLSSPGSGREPLETQYF | TGTGCCAGCAGCTTATCTTCCCCGGGGAGCGGGAGGGAACCTCTGGAGACCCAGTACTTC
NA | many | TRBJ2-3 | TRBV3-1 | CASSQERLPLGDTQYF | TGTGCCAGCAGCCAAGAGCGCCTACCTCTCGGAGATACGCAGTATTTT
NA | few | TRBJ1-2 | TRBV5-1 | CASSSATGAPVYGYTF | TGCGCCAGCAGCTCGGCGACGGGGGCCCCCGTCTATGGCTACACCTTC
TRBD1 | NA | TRBJ1-2 | TRBV6-1 | CASRLTGRDGYTF | TGTGCCAGCAGATTGACAGGGAGGGATGGCTACACCTTC
TRBD1 | NA | TRBJ2-7 | TRBV19 | CASSADRVLNEQYF | TGTGCCAGTAGTGCCGACAGGGTTCTGAACGAGCAGTACTTC